A selection of T cell receptor beta chains follows, all from one sample in a study of T-cell reconstitution after alpha-beta-depleted transplantation in children. Each CDR3 protein is one row after TCRdb ran MiXCR on the PCR reads. The sample has hundreds of thousands of distinct CDR3 sequences, around 12% seen once. The sequencing used PBMCs from the stem cell graft donor, collected from the stem cell graft. All receptors derive from a human donor who donated a stem cell graft to a child with acute lymphoblastic leukemia. The CDR3 runs from the conserved cysteine through the conserved F or W. A D gene is named only where the DNA matches it firmly. A row's size may be missing; if present it is once, few, many or a size class.

cdr3_nt	cdr3_aa	d_call	v_call	j_call	clone_size	cdr3_length
TGCAGTGCCCGGGACAGTTCAACTAATGAAAAACTGTTTTTT	CSARDSSTNEKLFF	TRBD1	TRBV20-1	TRBJ1-4	many	14
TGTGCCATCAGTGCCGGGACAGATTCACCCCTCCACTTT	CAISAGTDSPLHF	TRBD1	TRBV10-3	TRBJ1-6	many	13
TGTGCCAGCAGTTTGATAGGGGGCGGACCCTCAGGACAAGAGACCCAGTACTTC	CASSLIGGGPSGQETQYF	TRBD1	TRBV28	TRBJ2-5	many	18
TGCGCCAGCAGCTTGCTAGAAGGGGAGTACTATGGCTACACCTTC	CASSLLEGEYYGYTF	NA	TRBV5-1	TRBJ1-2	many	15
TGTGCCAGCAGCAAAGGGAGGACTAGCGGCAAGCGCGCGGGAGTCAATGAGCAGTTCTTC	CASSKGRTSGKRAGVNEQFF	NA	TRBV21-1	TRBJ2-1	NA	20
TGTGCCAGCAGTTTCGGGAACTCCTACGAGCAGTACTTC	CASSFGNSYEQYF	NA	TRBV12-3/TRBV12-4	TRBJ2-7	many	13
TGTGCCAGCAGCTTAGGGGGTAGCCAGTACTTC	CASSLGGSQYF	NA	TRBV7-2	TRBJ2-7	few	11
TGTGCCAGCAGCCCCCTTTTTTTAAGGTCGGGGGATAGCTACTATGGCTACACCTTC	CASSPLFLRSGDSYYGYTF	NA	TRBV14	TRBJ1-2	many	19
TGTGCCAGCTCACCACTGGACAGGAGCTCCTACGAGCAGTACTTC	CASSPLDRSSYEQYF	TRBD1	TRBV18	TRBJ2-7	few	15
TGCAGCGTTGAAGGGGTAGGGGGCGCCCCTAACTATGGCTACACCTTC	CSVEGVGGAPNYGYTF	TRBD1	TRBV29-1	TRBJ1-2	many	16
TGCGCCAGCAGCGAACATAACCAAGAGACCCAGTACTTC	CASSEHNQETQYF	NA	TRBV5-1	TRBJ2-5	many	13
TGTGCCAGCGGGCGGACAGGGGCCTACGAGCATTACTTC	CASGRTGAYEHYF	TRBD1	TRBV13	TRBJ2-7	NA	13
TGTGCCAGCAGCCCAGGACTAGCGGGGGTCTACAATGAGCAGTTCTTC	CASSPGLAGVYNEQFF	TRBD2	TRBV6-2/TRBV6-3	TRBJ2-1	many	16
TGTGCCAGCAGCCTGGAAGGTCGCGCTAATGAAAAACTGTTTTTT	CASSLEGRANEKLFF	NA	TRBV5-5	TRBJ1-4	many	15
TGCAGCGTTGAAGATTGGGGAGATACGCAGTATTTT	CSVEDWGDTQYF	NA	TRBV29-1	TRBJ2-3	many	12
TGCGCCAGCAGCCCTGAGAACCGGGGGGACGGGGAGCTGTTTTTT	CASSPENRGDGELFF	TRBD2	TRBV4-3	TRBJ2-2	few	15
TGCGCCAGCAGCTTTACGACAGGGTGGAACGAGCAGTACTTC	CASSFTTGWNEQYF	TRBD1	TRBV5-1	TRBJ2-7	many	14
TGTGCCAGCACTGGATTGAGGGAGTACCAAGAGACCCAGTACTTC	CASTGLREYQETQYF	NA	TRBV6-1	TRBJ2-5	many	15
TGCAGTGCTAGCGGGGGGACTTCGAACCAAGAGACCCAGTACTTC	CSASGGTSNQETQYF	TRBD2	TRBV20-1	TRBJ2-5	many	15
TGTGCCAGCTCACCGACAGCTTCTAATGAAAAACTGTTTTTT	CASSPTASNEKLFF	NA	TRBV18	TRBJ1-4	NA	14
TGTGCCAGCAGTGAATGGCGGGGGGGTCAAGAGACCCAGTACTTC	CASSEWRGGQETQYF	TRBD2	TRBV6-1	TRBJ2-5	few	15
TGTGCCAGCAGAGACAGATACAGCACAGATACGCAGTATTTT	CASRDRYSTDTQYF	NA	TRBV7-2	TRBJ2-3	many	14
TGTGCCAGCAGCGTAGCTGAGACCGCCTATAATGAGCAGTTCTTC	CASSVAETAYNEQFF	NA	TRBV9	TRBJ2-1	many	15
TGTGCCAGCAGAACTAGCGGGAGGGCCAATGAGCAGTTCTTC	CASRTSGRANEQFF	TRBD2	TRBV5-5	TRBJ2-1	many	14
TGCAGTGCTAGAGCTCCCTTTGTGGGGGCAACTAATGAAAAACTGTTTTTT	CSARAPFVGATNEKLFF	NA	TRBV20-1	TRBJ1-4	many	17
TGTGCCAGCAGTTTAGAGGGATCTAGCACAGATACGCAGTATTTT	CASSLEGSSTDTQYF	NA	TRBV28	TRBJ2-3	many	15
TGTGCCAGCAGTCCATCAACGGGACACAGATACACCGGGGAGCTGTTTTTT	CASSPSTGHRYTGELFF	NA	TRBV27	TRBJ2-2	many	17
TGTGCCAGCAGCACCGCAGCGGGAATAAACTACGAGCAGTACTTC	CASSTAAGINYEQYF	TRBD2	TRBV9	TRBJ2-7	NA	15
TGCGCCAGCAGCCGGGACGGGACGTCAACCTACGAGCAGTACTTC	CASSRDGTSTYEQYF	NA	TRBV5-1	TRBJ2-7	many	15
TGTGCCAGCAGCCGCCGAAGTGTTTCAGGGCAGTTCTTC	CASSRRSVSGQFF	NA	TRBV13	TRBJ2-1	NA	13
TGCAGTGCTAGAGATCAAGGGGCTGGTACTGAAGCTTTCTTT	CSARDQGAGTEAFF	NA	TRBV20-1	TRBJ1-1	NA	14
TGTGCCAGCAGCCCGACCCACAAGTGGACCTACGAGCAGTACTTC	CASSPTHKWTYEQYF	NA	TRBV7-8	TRBJ2-7	few	15
TGTGCCAGCAGGTATAACACTGAAGCTTTCTTT	CASRYNTEAFF	NA	TRBV28	TRBJ1-1	many	11
TGCAGCGGCTTGAAGGGGTCGACGAACACTGAAGCTTTCTTT	CSGLKGSTNTEAFF	NA	TRBV29-1	TRBJ1-1	few	14
TGCAGTGCTAGGGGACAGGGGGCACGCGAGCAGTACTTC	CSARGQGAREQYF	TRBD1	TRBV20-1	TRBJ2-7	many	13
TGTGCCAGCAGCTTATTATGGGGTCCCAAAAACATTCAGTACTTC	CASSLLWGPKNIQYF	NA	TRBV11-2	TRBJ2-4	many	15
TGTGCCATCAGTGAGTCTGCCTACGAGCAGTACTTC	CAISESAYEQYF	NA	TRBV10-3	TRBJ2-7	NA	12
TGTGCCAGTGAACAGGGGGCTAATCAGCCCCAGCATTTT	CASEQGANQPQHF	TRBD1	TRBV6-2/TRBV6-3	TRBJ1-5	many	13
TGTGCCAGTAGCCAGATGTGGGGGACTGAAGCTTTCTTT	CASSQMWGTEAFF	NA	TRBV19	TRBJ1-1	NA	13
TGTGCCAGCAGCTTCGGGGGTATCACAGATACGCAGTATTTT	CASSFGGITDTQYF	NA	TRBV7-9	TRBJ2-3	many	14
TGTGCCAGCAGTTTGTGGCGGGACTACGAGCAGTACTTC	CASSLWRDYEQYF	NA	TRBV12-3/TRBV12-4	TRBJ2-7	many	13
TGTGCCAGCTGCCGGACAGTTTCAGCTACATACTACGAGCAGTACTTC	CASCRTVSATYYEQYF	NA	TRBV27	TRBJ2-7	few	16
TGCGCCAGCAGCTCGAAACCTACGGGACAGGGGGATTCCGAGCAGTACTTC	CASSSKPTGQGDSEQYF	TRBD1	TRBV5-1	TRBJ2-7	many	17
TGCGCCAGCAGCTTGGCTTTAGCCAACTACAATGAGCAGTTCTTC	CASSLALANYNEQFF	NA	TRBV5-1	TRBJ2-1	few	15
TGTGCCACCTCCCCGGGCGCAGTCTACAATGAGCAGTTCTTC	CATSPGAVYNEQFF	NA	TRBV28	TRBJ2-1	many	14
TGTGCCAGCAGCCAAGGACGGGTACAAGGCTATGGCTACACCTTC	CASSQGRVQGYGYTF	NA	TRBV3-1	TRBJ1-2	few	15
TGTGCCAGTAGTGGGCGAAACCGCAACACTGAAGCTTTCTTT	CASSGRNRNTEAFF	NA	TRBV19	TRBJ1-1	NA	14
TGTGCCAGCAGCTTCCAGGGGGGGGAGACTGAAGCTTTCTTT	CASSFQGGETEAFF	TRBD1	TRBV9	TRBJ1-1	many	14